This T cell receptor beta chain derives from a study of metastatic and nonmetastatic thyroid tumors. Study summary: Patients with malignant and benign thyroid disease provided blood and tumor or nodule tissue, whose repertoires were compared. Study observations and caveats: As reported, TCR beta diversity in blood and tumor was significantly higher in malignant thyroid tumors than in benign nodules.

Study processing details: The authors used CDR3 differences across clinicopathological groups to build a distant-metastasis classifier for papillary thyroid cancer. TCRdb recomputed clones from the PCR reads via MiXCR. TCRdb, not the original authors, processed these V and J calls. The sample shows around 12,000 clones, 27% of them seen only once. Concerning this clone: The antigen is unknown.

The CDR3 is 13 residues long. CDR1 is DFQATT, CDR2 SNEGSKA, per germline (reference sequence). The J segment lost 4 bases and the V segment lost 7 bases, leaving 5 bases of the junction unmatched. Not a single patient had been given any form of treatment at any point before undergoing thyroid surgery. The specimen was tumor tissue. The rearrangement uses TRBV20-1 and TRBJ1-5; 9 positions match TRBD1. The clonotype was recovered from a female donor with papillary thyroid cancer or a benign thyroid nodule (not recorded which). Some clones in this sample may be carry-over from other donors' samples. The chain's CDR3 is CSVRDRENQPQHF. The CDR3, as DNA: TGCAGTGTTAGGGACAGGGAGAATCAGCCCCAGCATTTT.